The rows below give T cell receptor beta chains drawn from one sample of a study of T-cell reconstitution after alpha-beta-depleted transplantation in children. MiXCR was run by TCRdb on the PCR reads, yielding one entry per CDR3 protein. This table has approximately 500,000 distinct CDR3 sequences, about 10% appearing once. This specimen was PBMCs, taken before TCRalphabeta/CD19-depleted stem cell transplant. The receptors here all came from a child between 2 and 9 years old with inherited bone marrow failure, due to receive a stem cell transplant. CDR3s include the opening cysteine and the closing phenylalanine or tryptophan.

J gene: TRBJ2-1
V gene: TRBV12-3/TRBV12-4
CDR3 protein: CASSLSPAYNEQFF

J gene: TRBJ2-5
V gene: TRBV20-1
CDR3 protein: CSAREGTGSQETQYF

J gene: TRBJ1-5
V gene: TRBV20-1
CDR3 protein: CSAGPGDQPQHF

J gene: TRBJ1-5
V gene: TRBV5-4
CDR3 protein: CASSWGGRSNQPQHF

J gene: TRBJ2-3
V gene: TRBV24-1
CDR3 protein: CATSDQGESTDTQYF

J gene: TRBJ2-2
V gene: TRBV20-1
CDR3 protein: CSARDISGKGNTGELFF

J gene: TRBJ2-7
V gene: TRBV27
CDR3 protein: CASSLSPLFYEHYF

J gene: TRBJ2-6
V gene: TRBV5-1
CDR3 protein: CASSATGSGANVLTF

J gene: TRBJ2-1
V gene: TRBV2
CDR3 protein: CATQEGAVSYNEQFF

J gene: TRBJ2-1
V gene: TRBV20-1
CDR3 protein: CSAPDRVRDNEQFF

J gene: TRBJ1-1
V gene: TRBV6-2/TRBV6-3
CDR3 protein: CASRPGQGTEAFF

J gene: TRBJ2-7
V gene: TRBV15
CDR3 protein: CATRPVPESSYEQYF

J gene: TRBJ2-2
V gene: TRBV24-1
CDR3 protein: CATSDAKGQSTGELFF

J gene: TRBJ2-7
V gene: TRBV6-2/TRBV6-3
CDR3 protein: CASSYGVFYEQYF

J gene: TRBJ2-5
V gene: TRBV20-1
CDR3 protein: CSATRTSGKGETQYF

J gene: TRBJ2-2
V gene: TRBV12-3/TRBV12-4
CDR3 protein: CASLYSANTGELFF

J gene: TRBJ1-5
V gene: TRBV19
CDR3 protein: CASSIPGWEPQHF

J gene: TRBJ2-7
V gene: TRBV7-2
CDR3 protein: CASSLGVAVFYEQYF